The 5 T cell receptor beta chains below were found in one sample sequenced in a study of T cell repertoires in aging, cancer and after chemotherapy. Multiplex touch-down PCR with TRB-A/B primers amplified rearranged V-D-J TRB sequences. Using its own MiXCR run on the multiplex PCR reads, TCRdb lists one record per CDR3 protein. Of just under 5,000 distinct CDR3 sequences in the sample, around 33% were seen once. The template was genomic DNA from peripheral blood, not RNA. Sequences were obtained from blood. These receptors were obtained from a human donor with a blood cancer.

The chain links TRBV5-6 to TRBJ1-6, with D uncertain. V lost 4 bases, J lost 16 bases, and 18 bases lay in between. Germline CDR1 and CDR2: SGHDT and YYEEEE. This CDR3 is 13 amino acids long. CDR3 sequence reads: CASSRVSAQWLHF. The CDR3 nucleotides are TGTGCCAGCAGCAGGGTATCGGCACAGTGGCTCCACTTT.

This clonotype has just a few counts. The chain recombines TRBV5-6 with TRBJ1-1; D possibly corresponds to TRBD1 (6 bases). Germline-derived CDR1 and CDR2 are SGHDT and YYEEEE. This CDR3 spans 14 amino acids. V was clipped by 1 base and J by 3 bases, with 10 bases between them. CDR3 loop: CASSLNREDTEAFF. CDR3 coding DNA: TGTGCCAGCAGCTTGAACAGGGAGGACACTGAAGCTTTCTTT.

This clonotype was detected a few times. The CDR3 protein is CASSSRTGTYTDTQYF. In DNA, the CDR3 is TGCGCCAGCAGCTCCCGGACAGGGACTTACACAGATACGCAGTATTTT. This sequence joins TRBV5-1 and TRBJ2-3, with 8 bases that match TRBD1. This CDR3 contains 16 residues. Germline V gene data show CDR1 as SGHRS and CDR2 as YFSETQ. Trimming removed 3 bases from V and 2 bases from J; junction bases left unmatched: 8.

For this clonotype: In this CDR3 the conserved last residue, phenylalanine or tryptophan, is missing, so a read error is likely. The limits of the CDR3 on the DNA are not certain, so only TCRdb's listed CDR3 is given. V and J are TRBV6-1 and TRBJ2-7. The length of the CDR3 is 9 amino acids, counting both ends. CDR1 MNHNS and CDR2 SASEGT come from the germline V gene. CDR3 sequence reads: CASSYSIFG.

This rearrangement joins TRBV5-6 to TRBJ2-2; perhaps TRBD2 as D (7 bases). The length of the CDR3 is 17 residues. Germline lookup yields CDR1 SGHDT and CDR2 YYEEEE. V lost 1 base and J lost 1, with 14 bases in between. The CDR3 DNA is TGTGCCAGCAGCTTGTTTGGGGGGGGCAGGAACACCGGGGAGCTGTTTTTT. Protein product: CASSLFGGGRNTGELFF.